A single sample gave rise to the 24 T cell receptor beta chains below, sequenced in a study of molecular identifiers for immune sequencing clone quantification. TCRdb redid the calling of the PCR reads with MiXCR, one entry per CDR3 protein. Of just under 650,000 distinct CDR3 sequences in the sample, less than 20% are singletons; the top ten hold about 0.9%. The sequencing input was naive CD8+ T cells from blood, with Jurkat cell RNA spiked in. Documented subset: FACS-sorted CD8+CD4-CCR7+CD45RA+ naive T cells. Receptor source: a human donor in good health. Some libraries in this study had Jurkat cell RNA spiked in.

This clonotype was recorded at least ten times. The CDR3 DNA sequence: TGTGCCAGTAGTATAGTTCCCACGTTCGGGCAGACTGAAGCTTTCTTT. Encoded protein: CASSIVPTFGQTEAFF. The gene calls are TRBV19 and TRBJ1-1; D ambiguous. Trimming removed 1 base from V and 5 bases from J, with 17 bases in between. The CDR3 totals 16 residues. CDR1 LNHDA and CDR2 SQIVND come from the germline V gene (reference sequence).

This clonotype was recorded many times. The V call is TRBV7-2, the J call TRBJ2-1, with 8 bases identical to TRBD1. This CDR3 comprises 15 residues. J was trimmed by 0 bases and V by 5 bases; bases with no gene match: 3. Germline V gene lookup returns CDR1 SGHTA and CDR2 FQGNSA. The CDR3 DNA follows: TGTGCCAGCAGCAGAGGACAGGGCTCCTACAATGAGCAGTTCTTC. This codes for CASSRGQGSYNEQFF. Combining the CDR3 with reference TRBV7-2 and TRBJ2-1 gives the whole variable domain GAGVSQSPSNKVTEKGKDVELRCDPISGHTALYWYRQSLGQGLEFLIYFQGNSAPDKSGLPSDRFSAERTGGSVSTLTIQRTQQEDSAVYLCASSRGQGSYNEQFFGPGTRLTVL.

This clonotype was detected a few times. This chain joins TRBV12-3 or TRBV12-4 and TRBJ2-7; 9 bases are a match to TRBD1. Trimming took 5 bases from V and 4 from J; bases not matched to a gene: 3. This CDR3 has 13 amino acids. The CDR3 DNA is TGTGCCAGCAGTGGGGACAGGGAATACGAGCAGTACTTC. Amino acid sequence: CASSGDREYEQYF.

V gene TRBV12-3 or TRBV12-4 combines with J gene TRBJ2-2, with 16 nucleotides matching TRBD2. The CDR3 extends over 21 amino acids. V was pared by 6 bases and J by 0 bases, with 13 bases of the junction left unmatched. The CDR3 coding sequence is TGTGCCAGCAGAGAGAATTCGGGACTAGCGGGGGGGCCGGCGAACACCGGGGAGCTGTTTTTT. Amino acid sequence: CASRENSGLAGGPANTGELFF.

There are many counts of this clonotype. CDR3 DNA: TGTGCCAGCAGTTTCAACCGGGACACCCTTTTGCCCCAGCATTTT. The encoded protein is CASSFNRDTLLPQHF. The chain combines TRBV6-5 with TRBJ1-5, with a tentative D call TRBD1 (6 bases). This CDR3 has 15 amino acids. Germline V gene sequence: CDR1 MNHEY, CDR2 SVGAGI. The V end was cut by 4 bases, the J end by 9 bases, with 19 bases between.

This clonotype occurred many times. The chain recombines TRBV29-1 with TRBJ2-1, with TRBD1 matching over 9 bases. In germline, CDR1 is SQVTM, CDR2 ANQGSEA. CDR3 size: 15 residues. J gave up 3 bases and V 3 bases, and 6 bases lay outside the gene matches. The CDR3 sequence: CSVEGDRADYNEQFF. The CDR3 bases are TGCAGCGTTGAGGGGGACAGGGCGGACTACAATGAGCAGTTCTTC.

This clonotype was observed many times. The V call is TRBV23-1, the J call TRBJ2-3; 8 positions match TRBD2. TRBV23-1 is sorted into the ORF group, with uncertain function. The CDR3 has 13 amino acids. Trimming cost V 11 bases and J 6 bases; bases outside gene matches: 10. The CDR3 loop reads CAGLAGSQDTQYF. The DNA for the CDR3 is TGCGCCGGACTAGCCGGCTCACAGGATACGCAGTATTTT.

The CDR3 DNA sequence: TGTGCCAGCAGTTACTCGGGGACAGGGGGCTATGGCTACACCTTC. Its protein is CASSYSGTGGYGYTF. This chain uses TRBV6-5 with TRBJ1-2, with 11 nucleotides matching TRBD1. V was clipped by 0 bases and J by 4 bases; unmatched bases: 1. The CDR3 runs 15 residues. The germline gives CDR1 MNHEY, CDR2 SVGAGI.

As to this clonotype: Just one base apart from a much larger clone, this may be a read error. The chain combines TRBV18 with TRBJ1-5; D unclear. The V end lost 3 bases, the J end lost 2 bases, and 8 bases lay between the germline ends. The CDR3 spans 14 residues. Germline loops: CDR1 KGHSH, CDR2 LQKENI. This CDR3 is CASSPEVGNQPQHF. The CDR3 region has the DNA TGTGCCAGCTCACCCGAAGTAGGCAATCAGCCCCAGCATTTT.

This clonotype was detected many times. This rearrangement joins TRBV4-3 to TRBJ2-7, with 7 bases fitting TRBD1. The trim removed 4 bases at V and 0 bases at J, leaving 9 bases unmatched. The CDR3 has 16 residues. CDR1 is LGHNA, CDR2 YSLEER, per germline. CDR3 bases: TGCGCCAGCAGCCCCGCGACAGGGCACTTCTCCTACGAGCAGTACTTC. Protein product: CASSPATGHFSYEQYF.

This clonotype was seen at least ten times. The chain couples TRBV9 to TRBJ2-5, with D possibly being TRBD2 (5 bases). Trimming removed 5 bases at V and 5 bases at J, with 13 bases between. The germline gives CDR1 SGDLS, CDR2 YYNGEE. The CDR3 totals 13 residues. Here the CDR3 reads CASRAGGGETQYF. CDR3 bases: TGTGCCAGCAGGGCCGGAGGAGGTGAGACCCAGTACTTC. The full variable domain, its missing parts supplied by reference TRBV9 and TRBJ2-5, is DSGVTQTPKHLITATGQRVTLRCSPRSGDLSVYWYQQSLDQGLQFLIQYYNGEERAKGNILERFSAQQFPDLHSELNLSSLELGDSALYFCASRAGGGETQYFGPGTRLLVL.

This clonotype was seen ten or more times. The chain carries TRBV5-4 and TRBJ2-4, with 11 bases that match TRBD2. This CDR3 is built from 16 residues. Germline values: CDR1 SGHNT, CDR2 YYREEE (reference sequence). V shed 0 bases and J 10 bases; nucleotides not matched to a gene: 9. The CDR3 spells CASSLGLAGPKRIQYF. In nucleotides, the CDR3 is TGTGCCAGCAGCTTGGGACTAGCGGGGCCAAAGAGGATTCAGTACTTC.

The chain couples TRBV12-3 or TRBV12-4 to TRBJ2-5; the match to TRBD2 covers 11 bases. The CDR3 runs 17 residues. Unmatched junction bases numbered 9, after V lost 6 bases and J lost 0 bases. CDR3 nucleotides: TGTGCCAGCAGCCCTGGGGCTAGCGGGAGGTACCAAGAGACCCAGTACTTC. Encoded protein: CASSPGASGRYQETQYF.

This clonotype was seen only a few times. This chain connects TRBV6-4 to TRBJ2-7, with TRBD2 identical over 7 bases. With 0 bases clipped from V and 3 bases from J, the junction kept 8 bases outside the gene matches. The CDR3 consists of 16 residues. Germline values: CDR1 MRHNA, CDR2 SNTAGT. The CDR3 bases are TGTGCCAGCAGTGACTCGACTTGCCTAGCGGTCTACGAGCAGTACTTC. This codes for CASSDSTCLAVYEQYF.

The CDR3 loop reads CASSSGQTPPYEQYF. DNA for the CDR3: TGCGCCAGCAGCAGCGGACAGACCCCCCCCTACGAGCAGTACTTC. The chain has TRBV5-1 and TRBJ2-7; perhaps TRBD1 as D (6 bases). CDR3 size: 15 residues. Deletions cut 4 bases from V and 2 bases from J, with 16 bases between. Per the germline V gene, CDR1 is SGHRS and CDR2 is YFSETQ. Combining the CDR3 with reference TRBV5-1 and TRBJ2-7 gives the whole variable domain KAGVTQTPRYLIKTRGQQVTLSCSPISGHRSVSWYQQTPGQGLQFLFEYFSETQRNKGNFPGRFSGRQFSNSRSEMNVSTLELGDSALYLCASSSGQTPPYEQYFGPGTRLTVT.

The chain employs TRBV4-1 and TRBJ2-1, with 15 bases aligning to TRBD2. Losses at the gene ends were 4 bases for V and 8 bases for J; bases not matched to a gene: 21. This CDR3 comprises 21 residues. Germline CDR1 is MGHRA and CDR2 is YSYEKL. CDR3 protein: CASSPTISGLAGGPMGHEQFF. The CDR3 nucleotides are TGCGCCAGCAGCCCTACCATATCGGGACTAGCGGGGGGCCCCATGGGACATGAGCAGTTCTTC.

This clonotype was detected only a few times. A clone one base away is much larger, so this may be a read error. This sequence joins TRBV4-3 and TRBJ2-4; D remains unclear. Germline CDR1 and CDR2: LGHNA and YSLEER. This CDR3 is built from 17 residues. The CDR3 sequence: CASSHFTTSVARNIQYF. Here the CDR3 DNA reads TGCGCCAGCAGCCATTTTACGACGTCGGTAGCCAGAAACATTCAGTACTTC.

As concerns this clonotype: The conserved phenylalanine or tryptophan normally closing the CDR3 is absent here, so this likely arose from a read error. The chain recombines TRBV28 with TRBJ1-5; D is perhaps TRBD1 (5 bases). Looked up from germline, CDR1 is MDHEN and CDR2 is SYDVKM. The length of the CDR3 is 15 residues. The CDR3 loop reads CASSFGRRGNQLQHS. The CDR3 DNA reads TGTGCCAGCAGTTTTGGGCGGAGGGGCAATCAGCTCCAGCATTCT.

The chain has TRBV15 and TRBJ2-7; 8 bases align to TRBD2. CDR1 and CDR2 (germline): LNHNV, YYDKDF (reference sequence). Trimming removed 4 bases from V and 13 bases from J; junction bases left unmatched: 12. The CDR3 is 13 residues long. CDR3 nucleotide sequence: TGTGCCACCAGCACCGGGAGGGCCTACGGGCAATACTTC. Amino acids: CATSTGRAYGQYF.

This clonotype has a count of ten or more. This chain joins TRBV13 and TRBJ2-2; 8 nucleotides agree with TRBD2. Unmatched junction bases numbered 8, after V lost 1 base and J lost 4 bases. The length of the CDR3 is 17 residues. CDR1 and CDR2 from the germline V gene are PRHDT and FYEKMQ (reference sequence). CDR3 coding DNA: TGTGCCAGCAGCTTAGAGCCCGGGAGGGCCTTCACCGGGGAGCTGTTTTTT. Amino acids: CASSLEPGRAFTGELFF.

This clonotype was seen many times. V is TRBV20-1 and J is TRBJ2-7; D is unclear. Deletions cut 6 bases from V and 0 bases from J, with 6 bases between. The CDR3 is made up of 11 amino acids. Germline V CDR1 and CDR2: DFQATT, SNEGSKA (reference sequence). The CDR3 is CSAEGSYEQYF. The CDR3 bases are TGCAGTGCAGAAGGCTCCTACGAGCAGTACTTC.

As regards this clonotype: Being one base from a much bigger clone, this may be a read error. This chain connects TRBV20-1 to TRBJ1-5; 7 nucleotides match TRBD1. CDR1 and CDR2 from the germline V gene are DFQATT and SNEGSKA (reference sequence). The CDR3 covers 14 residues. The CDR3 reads CGAILDRVDQPQHF. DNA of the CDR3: TGCGGTGCTATCCTTGACAGGGTTGATCAGCCCCAGCATTTT.

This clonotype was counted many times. CDR3 coding DNA: TGCGCCAGCAGCTTGGTTTTGGGTTTCTGTGAGACCCAGTACTTC. Residues: CASSLVLGFCETQYF. V usage is TRBV5-1 and J usage is TRBJ2-5, with unresolved D. The V end was cut by 0 bases, the J end by 5 bases, with 14 bases between. From germline, CDR1 is SGHRS and CDR2 YFSETQ. The CDR3 length is 15 residues.

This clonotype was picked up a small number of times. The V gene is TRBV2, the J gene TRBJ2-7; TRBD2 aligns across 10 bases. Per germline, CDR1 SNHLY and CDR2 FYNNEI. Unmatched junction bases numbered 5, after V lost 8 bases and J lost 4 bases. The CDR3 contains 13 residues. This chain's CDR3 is CASPGSGGYEQYF. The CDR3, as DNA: TGTGCCAGCCCGGGTAGCGGGGGGTACGAGCAGTACTTC.